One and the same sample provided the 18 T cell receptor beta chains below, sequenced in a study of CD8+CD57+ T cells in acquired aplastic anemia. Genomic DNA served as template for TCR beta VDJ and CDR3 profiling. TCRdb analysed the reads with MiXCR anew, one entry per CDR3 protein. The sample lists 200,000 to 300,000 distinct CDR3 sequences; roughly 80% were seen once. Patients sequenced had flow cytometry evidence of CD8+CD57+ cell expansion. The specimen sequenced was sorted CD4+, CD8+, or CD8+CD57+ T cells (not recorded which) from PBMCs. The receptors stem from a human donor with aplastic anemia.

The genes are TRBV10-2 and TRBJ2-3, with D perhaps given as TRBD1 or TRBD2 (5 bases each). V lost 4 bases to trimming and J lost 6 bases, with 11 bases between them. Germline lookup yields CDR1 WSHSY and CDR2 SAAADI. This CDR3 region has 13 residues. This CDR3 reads CASSAGRGDTQYF. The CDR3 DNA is TGCGCCAGCAGTGCGGGACGCGGGGATACGCAGTATTTT.

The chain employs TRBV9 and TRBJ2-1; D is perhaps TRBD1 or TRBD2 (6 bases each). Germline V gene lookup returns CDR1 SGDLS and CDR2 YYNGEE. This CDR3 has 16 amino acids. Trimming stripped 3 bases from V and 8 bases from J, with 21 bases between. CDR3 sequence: CASSEGGASGQHEQFF. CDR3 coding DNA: TGTGCCAGCAGCGAGGGGGGCGCAAGCGGTCAGCATGAGCAGTTCTTC.

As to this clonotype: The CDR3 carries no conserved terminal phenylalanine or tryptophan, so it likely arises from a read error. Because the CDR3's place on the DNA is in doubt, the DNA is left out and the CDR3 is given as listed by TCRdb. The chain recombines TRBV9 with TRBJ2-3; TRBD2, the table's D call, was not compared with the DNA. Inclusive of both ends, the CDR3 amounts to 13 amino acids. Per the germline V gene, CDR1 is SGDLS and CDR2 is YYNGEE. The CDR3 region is CASSKAGGSYNEL.

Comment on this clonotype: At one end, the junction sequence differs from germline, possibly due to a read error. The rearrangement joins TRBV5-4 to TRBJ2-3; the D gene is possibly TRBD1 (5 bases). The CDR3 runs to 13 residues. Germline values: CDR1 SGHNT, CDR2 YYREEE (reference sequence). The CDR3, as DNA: TGTGCCAGCGGCGATAGGGGCGCAGATACACAGTATTTT. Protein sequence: CASGDRGADTQYF.

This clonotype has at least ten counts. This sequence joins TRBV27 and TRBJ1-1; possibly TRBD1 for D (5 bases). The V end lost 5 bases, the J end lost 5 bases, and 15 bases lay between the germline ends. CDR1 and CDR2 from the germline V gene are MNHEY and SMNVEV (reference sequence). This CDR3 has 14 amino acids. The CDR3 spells CASSIYAGRTEAFF. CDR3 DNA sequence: TGTGCCAGCAGTATATATGCAGGGAGGACTGAAGCTTTCTTT.

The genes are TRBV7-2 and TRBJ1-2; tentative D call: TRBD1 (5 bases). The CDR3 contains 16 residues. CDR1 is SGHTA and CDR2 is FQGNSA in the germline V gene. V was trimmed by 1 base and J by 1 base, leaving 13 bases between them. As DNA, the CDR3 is TGTGCCAGCAGCTTAGATGGGGGGGGAATTAACTATGGCTACACCTTC. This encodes CASSLDGGGINYGYTF.

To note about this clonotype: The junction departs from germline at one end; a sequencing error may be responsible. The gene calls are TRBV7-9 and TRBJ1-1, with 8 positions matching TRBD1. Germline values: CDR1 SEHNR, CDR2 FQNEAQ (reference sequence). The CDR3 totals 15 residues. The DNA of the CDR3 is TGTGCCAGCAGCTTAGCGCGGACAGGGAGCGCTGAAGTTTTCTTT. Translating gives CASSLARTGSAEVFF.

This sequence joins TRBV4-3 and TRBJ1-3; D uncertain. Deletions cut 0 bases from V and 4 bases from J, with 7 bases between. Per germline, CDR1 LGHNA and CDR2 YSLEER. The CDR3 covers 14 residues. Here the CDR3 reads CASSQELRGNTIYF. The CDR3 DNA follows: TGCGCCAGCAGCCAAGAGTTACGAGGAAACACCATATATTTT.

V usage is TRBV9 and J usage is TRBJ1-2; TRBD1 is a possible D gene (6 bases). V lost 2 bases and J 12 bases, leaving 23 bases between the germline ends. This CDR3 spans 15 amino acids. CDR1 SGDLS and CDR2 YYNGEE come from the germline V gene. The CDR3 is CASSVGASGIDTHTF. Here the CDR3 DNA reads TGTGCCAGCAGCGTGGGGGCTAGCGGAATAGATACGCACACCTTC.

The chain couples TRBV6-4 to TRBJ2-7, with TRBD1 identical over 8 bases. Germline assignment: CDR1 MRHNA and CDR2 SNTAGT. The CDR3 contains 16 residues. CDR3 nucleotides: TGCGTGAGCAGGACACCGGGACAGGCGAACCTGGCCGAGCAGTACGTC. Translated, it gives CVSRTPGQANLAEQYV.

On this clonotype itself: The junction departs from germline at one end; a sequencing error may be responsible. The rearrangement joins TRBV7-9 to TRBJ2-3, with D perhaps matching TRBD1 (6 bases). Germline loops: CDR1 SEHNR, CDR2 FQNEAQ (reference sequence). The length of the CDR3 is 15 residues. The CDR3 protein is CASSVGGKSRGTEYF. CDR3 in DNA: TGTGCCAGCAGCGTAGGGGGAAAGAGCAGGGGTACGGAGTATTTT.

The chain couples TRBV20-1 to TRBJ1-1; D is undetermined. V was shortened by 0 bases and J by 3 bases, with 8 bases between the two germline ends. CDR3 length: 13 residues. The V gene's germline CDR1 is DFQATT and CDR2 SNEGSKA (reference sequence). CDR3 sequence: CSARDRRDTEAFF. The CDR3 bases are TGCAGTGCTAGAGATCGTCGGGACACTGAAGCTTTCTTT.

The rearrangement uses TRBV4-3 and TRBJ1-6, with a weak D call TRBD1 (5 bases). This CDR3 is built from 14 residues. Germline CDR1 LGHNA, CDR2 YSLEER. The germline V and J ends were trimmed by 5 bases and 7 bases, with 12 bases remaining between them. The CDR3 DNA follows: TGCGCCAGCAGCTCGGGGACCAAAAATTCACCCCTCCACTTT. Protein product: CASSSGTKNSPLHF.

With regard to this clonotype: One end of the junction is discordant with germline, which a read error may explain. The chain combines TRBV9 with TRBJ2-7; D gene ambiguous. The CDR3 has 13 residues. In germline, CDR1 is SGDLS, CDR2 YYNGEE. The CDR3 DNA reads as TGTGCCAGCAGTCCTAGGGTGAGTGGAGAGCAGCCCTTC. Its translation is CASSPRVSGEQPF.

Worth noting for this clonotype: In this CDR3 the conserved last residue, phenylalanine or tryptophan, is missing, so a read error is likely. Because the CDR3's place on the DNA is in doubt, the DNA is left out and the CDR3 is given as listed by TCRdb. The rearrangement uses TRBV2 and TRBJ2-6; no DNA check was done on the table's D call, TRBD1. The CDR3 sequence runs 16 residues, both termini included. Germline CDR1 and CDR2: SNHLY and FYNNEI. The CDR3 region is CASGVGGTYAPYVVPG.

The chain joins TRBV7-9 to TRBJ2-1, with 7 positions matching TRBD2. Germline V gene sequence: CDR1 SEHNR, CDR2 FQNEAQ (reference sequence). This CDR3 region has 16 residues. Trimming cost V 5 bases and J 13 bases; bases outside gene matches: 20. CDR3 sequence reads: CASSLGRGPSSADQFF. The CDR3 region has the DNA TGTGCCAGCAGCCTAGGGAGGGGCCCCTCGAGCGCCGACCAGTTCTTC.

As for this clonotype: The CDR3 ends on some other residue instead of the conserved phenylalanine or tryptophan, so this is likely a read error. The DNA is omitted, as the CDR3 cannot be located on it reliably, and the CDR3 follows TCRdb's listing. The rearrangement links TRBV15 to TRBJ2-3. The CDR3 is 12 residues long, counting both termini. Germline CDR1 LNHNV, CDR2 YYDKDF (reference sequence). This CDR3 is CASSRGCEQEYL.

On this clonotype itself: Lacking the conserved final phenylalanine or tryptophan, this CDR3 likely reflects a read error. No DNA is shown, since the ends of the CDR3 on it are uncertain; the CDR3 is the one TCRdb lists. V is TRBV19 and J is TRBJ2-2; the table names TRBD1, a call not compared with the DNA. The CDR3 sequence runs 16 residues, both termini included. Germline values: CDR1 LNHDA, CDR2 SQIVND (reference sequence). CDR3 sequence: CATSIAGGAYTEQFFV.